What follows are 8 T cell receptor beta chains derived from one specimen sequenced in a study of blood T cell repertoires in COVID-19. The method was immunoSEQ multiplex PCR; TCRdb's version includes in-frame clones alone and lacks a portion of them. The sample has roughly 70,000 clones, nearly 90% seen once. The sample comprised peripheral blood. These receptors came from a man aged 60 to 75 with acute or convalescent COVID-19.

In nucleotides, the CDR3 is TGTGCCAGTAGTGTTCAGGGGGAAGAACAGCCCCAGCATTTT. Protein sequence: CASSVQGEEQPQHF. J is TRBJ1-5 and V is TRBV19; 7 positions agree with TRBD1. J gave up 7 bases and V 5 bases, and 8 bases lay outside the gene matches. The CDR3 sequence is 14 residues long. Germline V gives CDR1 LNHDA, CDR2 SQIVND (reference sequence).

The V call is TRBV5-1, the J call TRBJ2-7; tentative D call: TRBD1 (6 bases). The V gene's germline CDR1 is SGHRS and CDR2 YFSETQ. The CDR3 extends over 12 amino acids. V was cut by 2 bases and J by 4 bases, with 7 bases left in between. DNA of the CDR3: TGCGCCAGCAGCTTACAGGGATACGAGCAGTACTTC. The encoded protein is CASSLQGYEQYF.

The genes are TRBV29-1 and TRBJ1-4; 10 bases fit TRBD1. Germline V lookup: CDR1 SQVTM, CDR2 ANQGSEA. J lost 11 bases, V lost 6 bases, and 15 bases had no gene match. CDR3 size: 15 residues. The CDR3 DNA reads TGCAGCGTGAGGGGGACAGGGGAGGAGGATGGGAAACTGTTTTTT. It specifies CSVRGTGEEDGKLFF.

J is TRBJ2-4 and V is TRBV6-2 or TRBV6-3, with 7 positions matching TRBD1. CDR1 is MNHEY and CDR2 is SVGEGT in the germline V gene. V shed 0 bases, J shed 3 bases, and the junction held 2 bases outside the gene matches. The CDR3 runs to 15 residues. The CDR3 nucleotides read TGTGCCAGCAGTTACTCGACAGGGTTCAAAAACATTCAGTACTTC. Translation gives CASSYSTGFKNIQYF.

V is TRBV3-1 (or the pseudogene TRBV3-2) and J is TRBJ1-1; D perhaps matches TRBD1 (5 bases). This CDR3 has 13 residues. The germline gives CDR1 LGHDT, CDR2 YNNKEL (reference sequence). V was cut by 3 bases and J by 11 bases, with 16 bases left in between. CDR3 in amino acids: CASSHKGPEGAFF. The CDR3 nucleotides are TGTGCCAGCAGCCATAAGGGGCCCGAAGGGGCTTTCTTT.

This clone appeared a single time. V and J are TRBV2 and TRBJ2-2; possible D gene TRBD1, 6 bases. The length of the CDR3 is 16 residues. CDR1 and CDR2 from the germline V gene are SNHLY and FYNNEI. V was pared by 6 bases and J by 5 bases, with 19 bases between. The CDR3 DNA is TGTGCCAGCAGGGGCACAAGACAGGTTGGGACCGGGGAGCTGTTTTTT. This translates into CASRGTRQVGTGELFF. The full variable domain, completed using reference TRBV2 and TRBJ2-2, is EPEVTQTPSHQVTQMGQEVILRCVPISNHLYFYWYRQILGQKVEFLVSFYNNEISEKSEIFDDQFSVERPDGSNFTLKIRSTKLEDSAMYFCASRGTRQVGTGELFFGEGSRLTVL.

DNA for the CDR3: TGCAGTGCTAGAGATCAGCGGGGCTACACCTTC. Protein sequence: CSARDQRGYTF. V gene TRBV20-1 combines with J gene TRBJ1-2; D uncertain. Germline CDR1 DFQATT, CDR2 SNEGSKA (reference sequence). V was clipped by 0 bases and J by 8 bases, with 7 bases between them. The CDR3 loop spans 11 amino acids.

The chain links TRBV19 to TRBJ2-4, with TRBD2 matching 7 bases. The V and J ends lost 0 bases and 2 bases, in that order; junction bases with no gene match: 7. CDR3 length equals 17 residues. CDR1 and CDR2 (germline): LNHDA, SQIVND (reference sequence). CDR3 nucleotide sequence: TGTGCCAGTAGTATAGAGGGCCAGGGAGGGACCAAAAACATTCAGTACTTC. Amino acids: CASSIEGQGGTKNIQYF. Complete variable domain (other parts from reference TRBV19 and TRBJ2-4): DGGITQSPKYLFRKEGQNVTLSCEQNLNHDAMYWYRQDPGQGLRLIYYSQIVNDFQKGDIAEGYSVSREKKESFPLTVTSAQKNPTAFYLCASSIEGQGGTKNIQYFGAGTRLSVL.